One sample yielded the 12 T cell receptor beta chains listed below, sequenced in a study of beta chain features in type 1 diabetes. The study reverse transcribed the entire isolated RNA, so it sequenced expressed TCRB transcripts. Repertoires were generated with immunoSEQ multiplex PCR, while TCRdb's copy carries only in-frame clones and drops some. The table has 140,000 or so clones, 10% seen once. The source material was naive CD4+ T cells from blood. These receptors came from a man between 18 and 29 years old in good health.

This clone was counted once. The rearrangement links TRBV19 to TRBJ2-1, with 13 bases aligning to TRBD2. Losses at the gene ends were 3 bases for V and 3 bases for J; bases not matched to a gene: 17. In germline, CDR1 is LNHDA, CDR2 SQIVND (reference sequence). The CDR3 consists of 21 residues. Here the CDR3 DNA reads TGTGCCAGTAGTATCAGGGGACATACTAGCGGGGGGGGTGGATACTACAATGAGCAGTTCTTC. The encoded protein is CASSIRGHTSGGGGYYNEQFF.

The chain is built from TRBV5-4 and TRBJ1-2; 7 bases agree with TRBD1. J gave up 5 bases and V 0 bases, and 7 bases lay outside the gene matches. Germline lookup yields CDR1 SGHNT and CDR2 YYREEE (reference sequence). This CDR3 is 15 amino acids long. CDR3 sequence reads: CASSLVGGGGYGYTF. The CDR3 coding sequence is TGTGCCAGCAGCTTGGTCGGAGGGGGCGGGTATGGCTACACCTTC.

This rearrangement joins TRBV4-1 to TRBJ2-7, with D hard to call. The CDR3 has 14 amino acids. Trimming shortened V by 1 base and J by 3 bases, and 10 bases separated the two germline ends. The germline V gene has CDR1 MGHRA and CDR2 YSYEKL. CDR3 coding DNA: TGCGCCAGCAGCCAAGCGGAGATAAACTACGAGCAGTACTTC. As protein: CASSQAEINYEQYF.

This clone has just a few counts. V is TRBV7-9 and J is TRBJ1-5; 8 bases are a match to TRBD1. The length of the CDR3 is 17 residues. Germline V gene data show CDR1 as SEHNR and CDR2 as FQNEAQ (reference sequence). Trimming removed 4 bases from V and 4 bases from J; junction bases left unmatched: 12. CDR3 DNA: TGTGCCAGCAGCTCATACAGGGGGGGACGTTGGAATCAGCCCCAGCATTTT. It specifies CASSSYRGGRWNQPQHF.

The chain employs TRBV7-2 and TRBJ2-6, with a weak D call TRBD2 (5 bases). Germline V CDR1 and CDR2: SGHTA, FQGNSA. The CDR3 spans 15 residues. V lost 5 bases to trimming and J lost 0 bases, with 8 bases between them. The chain's CDR3 is CASSQRDSGANVLTF. The CDR3 bases are TGTGCCAGCAGCCAACGGGACTCTGGGGCCAACGTCCTGACTTTC.

This clone was counted ten times or more. The chain recombines TRBV4-3 with TRBJ1-2, with D unclear. CDR1 and CDR2 (germline): LGHNA, YSLEER. V was clipped by 1 base and J by 4 bases, with 10 bases between them. This CDR3 is built from 14 residues. The CDR3, as DNA: TGCGCCAGCAGCCAAGTAAGGAGATCCTATGGCTACACCTTC. Translation gives CASSQVRRSYGYTF.

In its sample, this clone was seen a few times. The chain links TRBV10-3 to TRBJ2-3; D is perhaps TRBD2 (5 bases). V was trimmed by 4 bases and J by 2 bases, leaving 13 bases between them. The CDR3 has 15 residues. Germline V gene lookup returns CDR1 ENHRY and CDR2 SYGVKD. Here the CDR3 reads CAISVSAAATDTQYF. The DNA of the CDR3 is TGTGCCATCAGTGTCTCGGCAGCGGCCACAGATACGCAGTATTTT.

This clone appeared a few times. This chain connects TRBV27 to TRBJ2-1; TRBD1 matches 9 bases. Unmatched junction bases numbered 3, after V lost 3 bases and J lost 6 bases. Germline V gives CDR1 MNHEY, CDR2 SMNVEV (reference sequence). The CDR3 length is 14 residues. For the CDR3, the DNA is TGTGCCAGCAGTTTGGGGACAGGGTCCAATGAGCAGTTCTTC. It translates to CASSLGTGSNEQFF.

This clone was seen many times. This rearrangement joins TRBV25-1 to TRBJ1-2; possible D gene TRBD1, 6 bases. This CDR3 is built from 13 residues. Between the trimmed V and J ends, which lost 3 bases and 8 bases, there was a span of 13 bases. The germline V gene encodes CDR1 MGHDK and CDR2 SYGVNS. The CDR3 DNA is TGTGCCAGCAGTGACACAGGGAGCTGGGGCTACACCTTC. Its protein product is CASSDTGSWGYTF.

This clone was seen a few times. The chain links TRBV10-1 to TRBJ2-2; TRBD1 might be the D (7 bases). V shed 2 bases and J shed 3 bases, with 10 bases lying between them. CDR1 WNHNN and CDR2 SYGVQD come from the germline V gene (reference sequence). This CDR3 has 15 residues. The DNA of the CDR3 is TGCGCCAGCAGTGAGACAGGGGAGGACACCGGGGAGCTGTTTTTT. Translating it yields CASSETGEDTGELFF.

The J gene is TRBJ1-4, the V gene TRBV5-6; maybe TRBD1 (5 bases). The CDR3 totals 15 residues. Germline loops: CDR1 SGHDT, CDR2 YYEEEE. V was trimmed by 2 bases and J by 0 bases, leaving 8 bases between them. The CDR3 coding sequence is TGTGCCAGCAGCTTCCGACAGTCAACTAATGAAAAACTGTTTTTT. Amino acids: CASSFRQSTNEKLFF.

The V and J genes are TRBV6-6 and TRBJ2-2; 8 positions match TRBD2. The CDR3 is made up of 16 amino acids. Looked up from germline, CDR1 is MNHNY and CDR2 is SVGAGI (reference sequence). Germline trimming cut 1 base from V and 0 bases from J; bases unmatched to any gene: 1. The CDR3 region is CASSYWGLANTGELFF. CDR3 DNA sequence: TGTGCCAGCAGTTACTGGGGACTAGCGAACACCGGGGAGCTGTTTTTT.